This T cell receptor beta chain was obtained from a study of T cell repertoires in ileal Crohn's disease. Overall study results and limits: Compared with CD4 T cells, sorted CD8 cells carried more expanded clones. Clonality above 26.8% at surgery always came with endoscopic recurrence.

On this clone itself: What it binds is not known.

Measured with immunoSEQ multiplex PCR; TCRdb has only the in-frame clones, and not every one. The sample holds roughly 9,600 clones, over 60% seen once. Per the germline V gene, CDR1 is SGHRS and CDR2 is YFSETQ. J gave up 5 bases and V 4 bases, and 4 bases lay outside the gene matches. This CDR3 contains 13 residues. The clonotype comes from an adult with Crohn's disease. The chain uses TRBV5-1 and TRBJ2-3, with TRBD2 identical over 7 bases. The sample was ileal tissue. The CDR3 loop reads CASSASSGDTQYF. Here the CDR3 DNA reads TGCGCCAGCAGCGCATCTAGCGGAGATACGCAGTATTTT.